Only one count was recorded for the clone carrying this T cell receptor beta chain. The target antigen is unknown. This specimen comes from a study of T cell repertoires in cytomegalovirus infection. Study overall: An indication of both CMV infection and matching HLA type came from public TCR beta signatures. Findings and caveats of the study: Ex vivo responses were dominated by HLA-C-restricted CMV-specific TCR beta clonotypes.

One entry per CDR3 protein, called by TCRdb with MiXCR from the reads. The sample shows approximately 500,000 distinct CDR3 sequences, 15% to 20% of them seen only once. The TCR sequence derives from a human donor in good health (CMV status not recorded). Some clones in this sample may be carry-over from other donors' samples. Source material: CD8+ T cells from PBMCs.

Written as DNA, the CDR3 is TGTGCCAGCAGTTCCCGGGGACTAGCGGGAGTATTTGGGGAGCTGTTTTTT. It specifies CASSSRGLAGVFGELFF. The chain couples TRBV27 to TRBJ2-2, with 14 bases identical to TRBD2. Germline CDR1 reads MNHEY; CDR2 reads SMNVEV (reference sequence). This CDR3 comprises 17 residues. With V trimmed by 4 bases and J by 8 bases, 9 bases remained unmatched.